Shown below are 12 T cell receptor beta chains from a single sample sequenced in a study of low-dose radiotherapy and immunotherapy resistance in tumors. Covering alpha and beta chains, TRAV- and TRBV-specific primers were used for the first-strand cDNA. TCR amplification ran roughly 20 PCR cycles using constant-region and V-primer adapter primers. TCRdb called the reads again in MiXCR, with one record for every CDR3 protein. The sample lists 7,000 to 8,500 distinct CDR3 sequences, around 83% occurring once. These receptors all come from a human donor with advanced metastatic prostate, ovarian, gallbladder or colorectal cancer (not recorded which). This table probably holds off-target reads from a library built for another chain.

This clonotype came up once. The rearrangement links TRBV19 to TRBJ2-3; 12 nucleotides line up with TRBD2. The germline CDR1 and CDR2 sequences are LNHDA and SQIVND (reference sequence). The V gene end was trimmed by 7 bases and the J gene end by 8 bases; junction bases not matched to a gene: 13. The CDR3 length is 16 residues. CDR3 in amino acids: CASTSLAGGPHGTQYF. CDR3 sequence (DNA): TGTGCCAGTACTTCACTAGCGGGGGGCCCACATGGTACGCAGTATTTT.

This clonotype has a handful of counts. This sequence joins TRBV5-5 and TRBJ2-1; D perhaps matches TRBD2 (6 bases). The CDR3 sequence is 13 residues long. The germline V and J ends were trimmed by 3 bases and 3 bases, with 7 bases remaining between them. CDR1 is SGHKS, CDR2 YYEKEE, per germline (reference sequence). CDR3 amino acids: CASSWGDYNEQFF. DNA for the CDR3: TGTGCCAGCAGCTGGGGGGACTACAATGAGCAGTTCTTC.

The V gene is TRBV19, the J gene TRBJ1-2, with a tentative D call TRBD1 (5 bases). Germline values: CDR1 LNHDA, CDR2 SQIVND (reference sequence). Trimming took 7 bases from V and 4 from J, leaving 19 bases between them. The CDR3 sequence is 15 residues long. In DNA form, the CDR3 reads TGTGCCAGTAAAACAGGAGAGTTATCTCCCTATGGCTACACCTTC. It translates to CASKTGELSPYGYTF.

This chain connects TRBV20-1 to TRBJ1-4; TRBD1 agrees at 8 bases. The CDR3 length is 15 residues. Per germline, CDR1 DFQATT and CDR2 SNEGSKA (reference sequence). V gave up 2 bases and J gave up 8 bases; unmatched junction bases: 10. CDR3: CSARLPRTGFEKLFF. In DNA, the CDR3 is TGCAGTGCTAGACTCCCGAGGACAGGGTTCGAAAAACTGTTTTTT.

The chain links TRBV29-1 to TRBJ1-3, with D possibly TRBD1 on 6 matching bases. CDR1 is SQVTM, CDR2 ANQGSEA, per germline. CDR3 length equals 13 residues. Trimming shortened V by 6 bases and J by 2 bases, and 11 bases separated the two germline ends. The CDR3 DNA reads TGCAGCGTGTCTCAGGGGACTGGAAACACCATATATTTT. It yields the protein CSVSQGTGNTIYF.

CDR3 in amino acids: CASSLNADTQYF. The DNA for the CDR3 is TGTGCCAGCAGCTTAAACGCAGATACGCAGTATTTT. This rearrangement joins TRBV11-2 to TRBJ2-3; D remains ambiguous. Germline V gene sequence: CDR1 SGHAT, CDR2 FQNNGV. V was shortened by 2 bases and J by 4 bases, with 4 bases between the two germline ends. The CDR3 is made up of 12 amino acids. Full variable domain (outside the CDR3, taken from reference TRBV11-2 and TRBJ2-3): EAGVAQSPRYKIIEKRQSVAFWCNPISGHATLYWYQQILGQGPKLLIQFQNNGVVDDSQLPKDRFSAERLKGVDSTLKIQPAKLEDSAVYLCASSLNADTQYFGPGTRLTVL.

The rearrangement joins TRBV11-2 to TRBJ2-1; D not certain. CDR1 and CDR2 from the germline V gene are SGHAT and FQNNGV. V lost 1 base and J lost 7, with 2 bases in between. This CDR3 is 11 amino acids long. The CDR3 spells CASSLGNEQFF. In nucleotides, the CDR3 is TGTGCCAGCAGCTTAGGGAATGAGCAGTTCTTC.

The chain combines TRBV5-1 with TRBJ2-7; possibly TRBD2 for D (6 bases). The germline V and J ends were trimmed by 0 bases and 1 base, with 8 bases remaining between them. The CDR3 sequence is 14 residues long. Germline V gene data show CDR1 as SGHRS and CDR2 as YFSETQ. Here the CDR3 DNA reads TGCGCCAGCAGCTTGGGAGCGGGTTCCTACGAGCAGTACTTC. As protein: CASSLGAGSYEQYF. Filled out from reference TRBV5-1 and TRBJ2-7, the complete variable domain reads KAGVTQTPRYLIKTRGQQVTLSCSPISGHRSVSWYQQTPGQGLQFLFEYFSETQRNKGNFPGRFSGRQFSNSRSEMNVSTLELGDSALYLCASSLGAGSYEQYFGPGTRLTVT.

The chain uses TRBV6-8 and TRBJ1-5; 7 bases line up with TRBD1. The CDR3 is 14 amino acids. The ends lost 8 bases at V and 3 bases at J; junction bases unmatched: 7. Germline assignment: CDR1 MNHGY and CDR2 SAAAGT. The chain's CDR3 is CASGGQALNQPQHF. The CDR3, as DNA: TGTGCCAGCGGTGGACAGGCCCTCAATCAGCCCCAGCATTTT.

The V gene is TRBV4-2, the J gene TRBJ2-7, with TRBD2 matching over 11 bases. Germline V gene data show CDR1 as LGHNA and CDR2 as YNFKEQ. The junction had 4 bases not matched to a gene; V was cut back by 4 bases and J by 2 bases. The CDR3 loop spans 15 amino acids. Here the CDR3 DNA reads TGTGCCAGCAGCCCGGGACTAGCGGACCCCTACGAGCAGTACTTC. As protein: CASSPGLADPYEQYF.

This clonotype was counted a few times. The rearrangement links TRBV3-1 to TRBJ1-4; no definite D call. This CDR3 is built from 14 residues. V shed 2 bases and J shed 7 bases, with 11 bases lying between them. Per the germline V gene, CDR1 is LGHDT and CDR2 is YNNKEL (reference sequence). CDR3 nucleotides: TGTGCCAGCAGCCAACACAGAAATGCTGAAAAACTGTTTTTT. Protein: CASSQHRNAEKLFF.

The rearrangement uses TRBV29-1 and TRBJ1-1; the match to TRBD1 covers 11 bases. The V gene's germline CDR1 is SQVTM and CDR2 ANQGSEA. The CDR3 runs to 15 residues. V was pared by 1 base and J by 5 bases, with 6 bases of the junction left unmatched. The CDR3 DNA follows: TGCAGCGTTGAAGGGACAGGGGGCTCGGGTACTGAAGCTTTCTTT. Its protein product is CSVEGTGGSGTEAFF.